These 3 T cell receptor beta chains originate from one sample sequenced in a study of CD8 T cells in ankylosing spondylitis. MiXCR, run by TCRdb on the 5' RACE reads, gives a single entry per CDR3 protein. The sample has some 340,000 distinct CDR3 sequences, roughly 14% seen once. The sample taken for sequencing was blood, either unsorted or a sorted T cell fraction (not recorded which). These TCRs come from a male donor with ankylosing spondylitis or in good health (not recorded which).

The V and J genes are TRBV7-9 and TRBJ1-6; the D gene is possibly TRBD1 (5 bases). With 9 bases removed from V and 7 bases from J, the gap between germline ends came to 19 bases. Germline assignment: CDR1 SEHNR and CDR2 FQNEAQ (reference sequence). There are 15 residues in the CDR3. CDR3 DNA sequence: TGTGCCAGTAACGGGGCGGGACCAGCGAATTCACCCCTCCACTTT. Translating it yields CASNGAGPANSPLHF.

For this clonotype: The junction differs from germline at one of its ends, possibly a read error. The chain recombines TRBV7-6 with TRBJ2-2, with D uncertain. The germline CDR1 and CDR2 sequences are SGHVS and FNYEAQ. The CDR3 is 14 amino acids. CDR3 loop: CASSLGQNAGELFF. DNA for the CDR3: TGTGCCAGCAGCTTAGGCCAGAACGCCGGGGAGCTGTTTTTT.

In this sample, this clonotype turned up many times. V is TRBV24-1 and J is TRBJ2-1; no clear D. Trimming pared 5 bases from V and 10 bases from J, leaving 11 bases between. CDR1 and CDR2 from the germline V gene are KGHDR and SFDVKD. This CDR3 is 12 amino acids long. The CDR3 is CATSAMDGEQFF. The CDR3 nucleotides read TGTGCCACCAGTGCCATGGACGGGGAGCAGTTCTTC.